This TCR beta chain is from a study of T-cell reconstitution after alpha-beta-depleted transplantation in children. Points from the study as a whole: Reportedly, alpha-beta T cells present about two months post-transplant originated from several hundred expanded clones of graft origin. Newly generated T cells supplied most T-cell counts and diversity one year post-transplant.

Molecular barcoding with unique molecular identifiers was used for the TCRbeta library. One entry per CDR3 protein, called by TCRdb with MiXCR from the PCR reads. The sample consists of about 250,000 distinct CDR3 sequences, approximately 24% of them appearing once. Germline-derived CDR1 and CDR2 are MDHEN and SYDVKM. Trimming removed 3 bases from V and 7 bases from J; junction bases left unmatched: 15. The CDR3 loop spans 17 amino acids. There are a few counts of this clonotype. Its antigen is unknown. The input for sequencing was PBMCs, mostly from graft donor cells, taken 360 days after TCRalphabeta/CD19-depleted stem cell transplant. The clonotype comes from a female patient aged 2-9 years who had a stem cell transplant for congenital amegakaryocytic thrombocytopenia, so the T cells may come from the graft donor. This chain connects TRBV28 to TRBJ2-7, with TRBD1 matching over 10 bases. The CDR3 protein is CASSLGPAGTGVYEQYF. The CDR3 DNA reads TGTGCCAGCAGTTTGGGACCGGCCGGGACAGGGGTTTATGAGCAGTACTTC.